This is a list of T cell receptor beta chains from one sample in a study of beta chain features in type 1 diabetes. Profiling relied on immunoSEQ multiplex PCR, and the TCRdb table lists in-frame clones only, not all of them. The sample has 150,000 to 200,000 clones; approximately 13% are singletons. The sequenced sample consisted of central memory CD4+ T cells from blood. The receptors were sampled from a woman aged 18-30 years in good health. Each CDR3 is given with its conserved first and last residue. The order of the fields is clone size, V gene, CDR3 protein. Expanded clones get a size class; other rows say once, few or many, or leave the size out.

few TRBV29-1 CSLEGGAGSEAFF
. TRBV4-1 CASSPGEASGSGEQYF
few TRBV30 CAWSLRGNTEAFF
. TRBV6-5 CASSYGGLSLVDTQYF
. TRBV7-6 CASSLLTDTQYF
few TRBV5-1 CASSLGSAGNYGYTF
few TRBV6-5 CASSYSREDEQFF
. TRBV5-6 CASSFLGLMAAEAFF
few TRBV7-9 CASSLGGGGPGNEQFF
few TRBV2 CASSRDRGVQWTSGANVLTF
few TRBV12-5 CASGLSGVETQYF
. TRBV28 CAGGQGAVGEKLFF
. TRBV30 CAWSRGISEAFF
few TRBV29-1 CSAGLARNEQYF
. TRBV19 CASTSGTVNYGYTF
. TRBV28 CASSTTGWGNTIYF
many TRBV6-5 CASSYSVRVAGGYTF
. TRBV27 CASSEWTSGTYNEQFF
few TRBV6-1 CASNAGNQPQHF
. TRBV14 CASSLLTAENEKLFF
. TRBV11-2 CASSLVRKPYQETQYF
few TRBV5-4 CASTRDSLSEQYF
. TRBV10-3 CAISERSGASYNEQFF
. TRBV18 CASSPAQRNTEAFF
. TRBV6-5 CASSYTTGVDQPQHF
. TRBV30 CAWSFQQAPAYGYTF
. TRBV18 CASSPSDRANQPQHF
few TRBV4-3 CASSPGQGMEKLFF
. TRBV30 CAWSAGQGFGQPQHF
few TRBV4-2 CASSTTGANYGYTF
few TRBV10-3 CAISDRLAGEARDNEQFF
. TRBV28 CASSLVGTSGSYEQFF
. TRBV7-3 CASSLGSGSQETQYF
. TRBV7-2 CASSLDSGYEQYF
. TRBV6-1 CASVRSSGVYEQYF
few TRBV28 CASSRATGGGGELFF
few TRBV2 CASRLAGRTDTQYF
few TRBV2 CASSGEAGANVLTF
. TRBV11-2 CASSQGLANTGELFF
. TRBV27 CASRSSSYEQYF
few TRBV30 CAWAGAPYEQYF
few TRBV14 CASSVRGAGETQYF
. TRBV30 CAWSYGLAPQETQYF
. TRBV7-2 CASSLVRGGQFF
. TRBV6-5 CASRPVGRGYEQYF
few TRBV5-4 CASSSNVGYNEQFF
. TRBV19 CASSAQAFSTEAFF
. TRBV11-2 CASSLAYPQGNSYEQYF
. TRBV28 CASSSGDASNYGYTF
few TRBV6-1 CASRRSLQETQYF
. TRBV30 CAWIPSAGNEKLFF
few TRBV4-1 CASSQTQGEYEQYF
. TRBV5-1 CASSSSGSDQETQYF
few TRBV5-1 CASSKGASGNTIYF
few TRBV28 CASSLGGQKNTEAFF
. TRBV7-2 CASSFSTSGTDTQYF